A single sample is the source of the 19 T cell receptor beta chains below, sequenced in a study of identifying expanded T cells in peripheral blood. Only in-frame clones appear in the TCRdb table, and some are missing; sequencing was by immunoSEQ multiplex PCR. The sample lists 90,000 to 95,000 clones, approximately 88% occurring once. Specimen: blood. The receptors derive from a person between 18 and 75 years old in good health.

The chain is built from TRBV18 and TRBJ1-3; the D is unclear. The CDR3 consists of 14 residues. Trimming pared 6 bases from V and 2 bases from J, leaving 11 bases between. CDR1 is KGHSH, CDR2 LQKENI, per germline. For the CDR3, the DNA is TGTGCCAGCTCGCCCCAGCCGCCTGGAAACACCATATATTTT. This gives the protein CASSPQPPGNTIYF.

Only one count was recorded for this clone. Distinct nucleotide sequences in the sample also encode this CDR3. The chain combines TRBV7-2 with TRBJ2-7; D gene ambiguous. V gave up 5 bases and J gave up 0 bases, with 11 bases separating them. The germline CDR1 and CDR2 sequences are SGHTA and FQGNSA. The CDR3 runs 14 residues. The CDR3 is CASSLDPSSYEQYF. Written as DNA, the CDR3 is TGTGCCAGCAGCCTCGATCCTAGCTCCTACGAGCAGTACTTC. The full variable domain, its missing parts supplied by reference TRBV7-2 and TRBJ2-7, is GAGVSQSPSNKVTEKGKDVELRCDPISGHTALYWYRQSLGQGLEFLIYFQGNSAPDKSGLPSDRFSAERTGGSVSTLTIQRTQQEDSAVYLCASSLDPSSYEQYFGPGTRLTVT.

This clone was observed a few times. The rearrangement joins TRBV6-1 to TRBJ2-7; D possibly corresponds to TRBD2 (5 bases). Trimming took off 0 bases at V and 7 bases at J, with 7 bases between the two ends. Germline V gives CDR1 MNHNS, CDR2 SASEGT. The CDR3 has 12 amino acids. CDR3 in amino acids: CASSEAPGEQYF. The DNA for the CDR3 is TGTGCCAGCAGTGAAGCACCGGGAGAGCAGTACTTC.

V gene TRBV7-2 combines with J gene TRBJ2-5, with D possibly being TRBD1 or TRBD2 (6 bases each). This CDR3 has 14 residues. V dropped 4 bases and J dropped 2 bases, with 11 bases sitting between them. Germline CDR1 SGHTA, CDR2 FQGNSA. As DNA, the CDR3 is TGTGCCAGCAGCTCGGGGGCGGTTCAAGAGACCCAGTACTTC. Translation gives CASSSGAVQETQYF. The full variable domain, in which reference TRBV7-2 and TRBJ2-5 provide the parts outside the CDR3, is GAGVSQSPSNKVTEKGKDVELRCDPISGHTALYWYRQSLGQGLEFLIYFQGNSAPDKSGLPSDRFSAERTGGSVSTLTIQRTQQEDSAVYLCASSSGAVQETQYFGPGTRLLVL.

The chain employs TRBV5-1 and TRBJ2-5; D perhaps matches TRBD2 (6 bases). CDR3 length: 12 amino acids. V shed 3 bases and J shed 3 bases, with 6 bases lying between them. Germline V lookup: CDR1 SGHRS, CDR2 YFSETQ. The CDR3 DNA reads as TGCGCCAGCAGCTGGGAGGAAGAGACCCAGTACTTC. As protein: CASSWEEETQYF.

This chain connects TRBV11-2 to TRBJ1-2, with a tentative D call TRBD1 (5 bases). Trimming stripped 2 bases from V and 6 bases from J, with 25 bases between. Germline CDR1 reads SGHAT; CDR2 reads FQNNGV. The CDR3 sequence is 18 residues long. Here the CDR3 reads CASSLSALGTRGRDGYTF. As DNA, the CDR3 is TGTGCCAGCAGCTTATCAGCGTTAGGGACCCGAGGCCGGGATGGCTACACCTTC. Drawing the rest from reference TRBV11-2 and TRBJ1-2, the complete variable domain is EAGVAQSPRYKIIEKRQSVAFWCNPISGHATLYWYQQILGQGPKLLIQFQNNGVVDDSQLPKDRFSAERLKGVDSTLKIQPAKLEDSAVYLCASSLSALGTRGRDGYTFGSGTRLTVV.

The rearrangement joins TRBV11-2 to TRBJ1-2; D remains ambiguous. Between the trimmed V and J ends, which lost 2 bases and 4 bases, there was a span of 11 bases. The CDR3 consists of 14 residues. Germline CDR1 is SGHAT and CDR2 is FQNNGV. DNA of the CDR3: TGTGCCAGCAGCTTAAGTTTAACAGTCTATGGCTACACCTTC. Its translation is CASSLSLTVYGYTF.

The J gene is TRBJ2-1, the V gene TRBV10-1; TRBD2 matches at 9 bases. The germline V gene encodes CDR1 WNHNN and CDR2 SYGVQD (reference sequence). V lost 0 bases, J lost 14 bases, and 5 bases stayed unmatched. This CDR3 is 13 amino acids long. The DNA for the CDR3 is TGCGCCAGCAGTGAGTCGACTAGCGGAAAAAAGTTCTTC. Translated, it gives CASSESTSGKKFF.

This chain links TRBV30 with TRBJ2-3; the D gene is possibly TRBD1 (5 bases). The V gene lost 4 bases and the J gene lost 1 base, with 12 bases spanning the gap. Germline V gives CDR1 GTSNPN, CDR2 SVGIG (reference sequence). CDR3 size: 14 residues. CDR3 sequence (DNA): TGTGCCTGGACAAGGGGCTCAGGCACAGATACGCAGTATTTT. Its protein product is CAWTRGSGTDTQYF.

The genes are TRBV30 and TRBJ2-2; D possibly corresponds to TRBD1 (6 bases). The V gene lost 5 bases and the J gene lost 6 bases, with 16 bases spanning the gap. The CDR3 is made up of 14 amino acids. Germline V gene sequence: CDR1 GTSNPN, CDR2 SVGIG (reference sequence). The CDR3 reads CAWLNVGAAGELFF. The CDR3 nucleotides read TGTGCCTGGTTGAATGTGGGGGCTGCCGGGGAGCTGTTTTTT.

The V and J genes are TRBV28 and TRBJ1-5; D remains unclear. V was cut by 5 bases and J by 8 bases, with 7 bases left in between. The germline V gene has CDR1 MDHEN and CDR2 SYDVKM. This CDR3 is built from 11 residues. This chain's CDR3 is CASSLVEPQHF. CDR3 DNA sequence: TGTGCCAGCAGTCTCGTAGAGCCCCAGCATTTT.

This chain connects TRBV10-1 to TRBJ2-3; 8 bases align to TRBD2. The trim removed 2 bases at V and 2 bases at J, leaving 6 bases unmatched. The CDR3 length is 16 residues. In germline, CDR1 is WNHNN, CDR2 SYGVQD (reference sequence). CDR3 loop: CASSELGAGDTDTQYF. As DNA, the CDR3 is TGCGCCAGCAGTGAGCTCGGAGCGGGGGACACAGATACGCAGTATTTT.

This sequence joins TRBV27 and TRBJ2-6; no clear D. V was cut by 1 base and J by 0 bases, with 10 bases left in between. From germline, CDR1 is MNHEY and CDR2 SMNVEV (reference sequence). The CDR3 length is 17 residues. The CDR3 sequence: CASSLLSDRSGANVLTF. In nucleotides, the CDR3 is TGTGCCAGCAGTTTATTGTCGGACCGCTCTGGGGCCAACGTCCTGACTTTC.

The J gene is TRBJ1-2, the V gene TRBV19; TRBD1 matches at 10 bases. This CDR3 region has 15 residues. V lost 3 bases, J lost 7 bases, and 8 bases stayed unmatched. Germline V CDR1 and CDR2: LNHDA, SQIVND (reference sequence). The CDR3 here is CASSIRQGALFGYTF. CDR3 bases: TGTGCCAGTAGTATTAGACAGGGGGCTTTATTTGGCTACACCTTC.

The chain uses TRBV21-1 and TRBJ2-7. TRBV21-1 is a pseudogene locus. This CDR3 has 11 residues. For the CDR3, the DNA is TGTGCCAGCAGCTCCTCCTACGAGCAGTACTTC. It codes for CASSSSYEQYF.

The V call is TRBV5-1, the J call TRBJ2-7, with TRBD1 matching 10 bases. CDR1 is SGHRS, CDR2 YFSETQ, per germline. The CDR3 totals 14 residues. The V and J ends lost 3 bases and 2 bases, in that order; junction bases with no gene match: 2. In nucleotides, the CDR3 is TGCGCCAGCAGCTCGGGACAGGGGACCTACGAGCAGTACTTC. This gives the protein CASSSGQGTYEQYF.

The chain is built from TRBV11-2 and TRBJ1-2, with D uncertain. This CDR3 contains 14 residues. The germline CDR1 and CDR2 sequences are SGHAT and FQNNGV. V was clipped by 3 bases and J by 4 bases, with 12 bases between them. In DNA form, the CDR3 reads TGTGCCAGCAGCTTCGGGCGGGGAGGCTATGGCTACACCTTC. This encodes CASSFGRGGYGYTF. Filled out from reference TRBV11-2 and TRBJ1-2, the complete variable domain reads EAGVAQSPRYKIIEKRQSVAFWCNPISGHATLYWYQQILGQGPKLLIQFQNNGVVDDSQLPKDRFSAERLKGVDSTLKIQPAKLEDSAVYLCASSFGRGGYGYTFGSGTRLTVV.

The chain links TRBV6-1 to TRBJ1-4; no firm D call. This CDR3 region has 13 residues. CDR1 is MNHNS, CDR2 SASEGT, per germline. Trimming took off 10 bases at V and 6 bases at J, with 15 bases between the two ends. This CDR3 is CAIRTWEDEKLFF. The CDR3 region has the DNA TGTGCCATTAGGACCTGGGAGGATGAAAAACTGTTTTTT.

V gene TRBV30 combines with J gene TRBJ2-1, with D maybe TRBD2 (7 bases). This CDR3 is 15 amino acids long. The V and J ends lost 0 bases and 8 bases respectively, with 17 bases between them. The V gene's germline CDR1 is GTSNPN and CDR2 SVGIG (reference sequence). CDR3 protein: CAWSVLAGARDEQFF. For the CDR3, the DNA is TGTGCCTGGAGTGTACTGGCGGGGGCCAGGGATGAGCAGTTCTTC.